This TCR beta chain emerged from a study of metastatic and nonmetastatic thyroid tumors. Overall study: Both malignant and benign thyroid patients supplied peripheral blood and tumor or nodule tissue samples, across which the repertoires of these patients were then compared.

Patients had received no treatment of any kind before thyroid surgery. TCRdb reanalyzed the PCR reads with MiXCR. The sample lists some 24,000 clones; around 21% were seen once. This clone was seen many times. With 5 bases removed from V and 8 bases from J, the gap between germline ends came to 9 bases. The CDR3 contains 12 residues. Germline lookup yields CDR1 SEHNR and CDR2 FQNEAQ (reference sequence). The sample consisted of blood. This TCR derives from a male donor with papillary thyroid cancer or a benign thyroid nodule (not recorded which). Some clones in this sample may be carry-over from other donors' samples. The gene calls are TRBV7-9 and TRBJ1-4; D call uncertain. CDR3 sequence reads: CASSPSAEKLFF. DNA for the CDR3: TGTGCCAGCAGCCCCTCGGCGGAAAAACTGTTTTTT.